Below, 15 T cell receptor beta chains from the same sample are listed, as sequenced in a study of regulatory T cells in long-lasting Graves disease. The time point is: persistent/refractory GD, antithyroid drugs over 5 years with positive TRAb. From RNA extracted from PBMCs, the TCR library was made. Combining iRepertoire HTBI primers with Arm-PCR of CDR3 regions, the authors built TCR beta libraries. TCRdb fed the multiplex PCR reads into MiXCR, producing one record per CDR3 protein. The data show under 350,000 distinct CDR3 sequences, roughly a fifth seen once. Sample: peripheral blood mononuclear cells (PBMCs), taken when the disease was refractory, from a patient treated with antithyroid drugs. These receptors originate from a female donor with Graves disease.

This clonotype has a handful of counts. This CDR3 is CASSSSQSSYEQYF. The CDR3 coding sequence is TGTGCCAGCAGCTCGTCACAGAGCTCCTACGAGCAGTACTTC. The chain carries TRBV5-6 and TRBJ2-7; D unclear. This CDR3 spans 14 amino acids. Germline CDR1 and CDR2: SGHDT and YYEEEE. Trimming removed 3 bases from V and 0 bases from J, with 10 bases in between. The full variable domain, in which reference TRBV5-6 and TRBJ2-7 provide the parts outside the CDR3, is DAGVTQSPTHLIKTRGQQVTLRCSPKSGHDTVSWYQQALGQGPQFIFQYYEEEERQRGNFPDRFSGHQFPNYSSELNVNALLLGDSALYLCASSSSQSSYEQYFGPGTRLTVT.

This clonotype came up many times. The V gene is TRBV2, the J gene TRBJ2-7; D ambiguous. V was trimmed by 5 bases and J by 9 bases, leaving 14 bases between them. CDR1 is SNHLY, CDR2 FYNNEI, per germline. This CDR3 region has 12 residues. In nucleotides, the CDR3 is TGTGCCAGCAGTTGGACGGATTCCATGCAGTACTTC. Encoded protein: CASSWTDSMQYF.

This clonotype was detected ten times or more. The chain uses TRBV7-2 and TRBJ1-5, with unresolved D. The CDR3 is 15 amino acids. V was pared by 4 bases and J by 1 base, with 11 bases between. Germline-derived CDR1 and CDR2 are SGHTA and FQGNSA. CDR3 coding DNA: TGTGCCAGCAGCTCCGAAGGGTTAAGCAATCAGCCCCAGCATTTT. This sequence encodes CASSSEGLSNQPQHF.

Concerning this clonotype itself: A much larger clone differs by one base, so this may be a read error. The rearrangement links TRBV27 to TRBJ2-1, with D maybe TRBD1 (6 bases). Trimming took off 6 bases at V and 0 bases at J, with 6 bases between the two ends. CDR1 is MNHEY and CDR2 is SMNVEV in the germline V gene (reference sequence). The length of the CDR3 is 13 residues. The CDR3 DNA sequence: TGTGCCAGCAGGGACAGCTCCTACAATGAGCAGTTCTTC. Translated, it gives CASRDSSYNEQFF.

This clonotype was seen a few times. The chain couples TRBV27 to TRBJ2-7; 7 positions match TRBD1. The V gene's germline CDR1 is MNHEY and CDR2 SMNVEV (reference sequence). V lost 5 bases and J lost 2; bases outside the gene matches: 9. The CDR3 runs 15 residues. In nucleotides, the CDR3 is TGTGCCAGCAGTCCCGGGACAGTCAATACCTACGAGCAGTACTTC. It yields the protein CASSPGTVNTYEQYF.

This clonotype was seen a few times. The V call is TRBV20-1, the J call TRBJ2-4, with 9 bases identical to TRBD2. Germline V gives CDR1 DFQATT, CDR2 SNEGSKA (reference sequence). The CDR3 has 15 amino acids. V shed 2 bases, J shed 7 bases, and the junction held 9 bases outside the gene matches. The CDR3 DNA sequence: TGCAGTGCTAGATTGGGCCTAAGCGGGAGGAACATTCAGTACTTC. Its translation: CSARLGLSGRNIQYF.

The chain combines TRBV24-1 with TRBJ1-4; D is undetermined. Deletions cut 2 bases from V and 0 bases from J, with 6 bases between. The germline CDR1 and CDR2 sequences are KGHDR and SFDVKD. This CDR3 is built from 15 residues. The CDR3 protein is CATSDSFATNEKLFF. Here the CDR3 DNA reads TGTGCCACCAGTGATTCTTTTGCAACTAATGAAAAACTGTTTTTT.

This clonotype was seen ten or more times. The chain couples TRBV6-5 to TRBJ1-2; TRBD1 might be the D (5 bases). CDR3 length: 14 residues. Germline CDR1 is MNHEY and CDR2 is SVGAGI. Deletions cut 0 bases from V and 4 bases from J, with 9 bases between. This CDR3 is CASSYSRGSYGYTF. The CDR3 DNA follows: TGTGCCAGCAGTTACTCGAGGGGTTCCTATGGCTACACCTTC.

The chain couples TRBV7-9 to TRBJ2-7; 11 nucleotides line up with TRBD2. Germline CDR1 SEHNR, CDR2 FQNEAQ (reference sequence). This CDR3 has 15 residues. V lost 2 bases and J lost 7; bases outside the gene matches: 7. The CDR3 is CASSLISGRAGEQYF. The CDR3 DNA reads TGTGCCAGCAGCTTAATTAGCGGGAGGGCCGGGGAGCAGTACTTC.

The chain recombines TRBV5-1 with TRBJ2-7; D is possibly TRBD2 (5 bases). This CDR3 contains 13 residues. From germline, CDR1 is SGHRS and CDR2 YFSETQ. V lost 3 bases, J lost 3 bases, and 10 bases lay in between. Here the CDR3 DNA reads TGCGCCAGCAGCTCTACCGGGATCTACGAGCAGTACTTC. Translating it yields CASSSTGIYEQYF.

There are many counts of this clonotype. V usage is TRBV28 and J usage is TRBJ1-6; D call uncertain. The CDR3 runs to 15 residues. The germline V and J ends were trimmed by 2 bases and 6 bases, with 11 bases remaining between them. Germline V gene sequence: CDR1 MDHEN, CDR2 SYDVKM. The chain's CDR3 is CASSLEAGPNSPLHF. Written as DNA, the CDR3 is TGTGCCAGCAGTTTAGAGGCGGGCCCTAATTCACCCCTCCACTTT. The whole variable domain, remainder taken from reference TRBV28 and TRBJ1-6, is DVKVTQSSRYLVKRTGEKVFLECVQDMDHENMFWYRQDPGLGLRLIYFSYDVKMKEKGDIPEGYSVSREKKERFSLILESASTNQTSMYLCASSLEAGPNSPLHFGNGTRLTVT.

V gene TRBV6-2 or TRBV6-3 combines with J gene TRBJ2-5, with TRBD2 matching over 7 bases. J lost 5 bases, V lost 7 bases, and 10 bases had no gene match. Germline loops: CDR1 MNHEY, CDR2 SVGEGT. CDR3 size: 14 residues. In DNA form, the CDR3 reads TGTGCCAGCAATAGGGCGGGAGTTCGGGAGACCCAGTACTTC. This translates into CASNRAGVRETQYF.

This clonotype was seen at least ten times. The CDR3 region has the DNA TGTGCCAGCAGGCGACTAGCGGGGCCCTACGAGCAGTACTTC. It encodes CASRRLAGPYEQYF. This chain connects TRBV11-2 to TRBJ2-7; 11 bases match TRBD2. The V gene end was trimmed by 6 bases and the J gene end by 2 bases; junction bases not matched to a gene: 3. The CDR3 consists of 14 residues. Per germline, CDR1 SGHAT and CDR2 FQNNGV.

The CDR3 DNA follows: TGCGCCAGCAGTTACTCAGGAGTACAAGAGACCCAGTACTTC. This sequence encodes CASSYSGVQETQYF. V is TRBV4-3 and J is TRBJ2-5; D unresolved. The germline CDR1 and CDR2 sequences are LGHNA and YSLEER. This CDR3 contains 14 residues. The V and J ends lost 6 bases and 2 bases respectively, with 13 bases between them.

Remarks on this clonotype: This could be a read error, since a much larger clone is one nucleotide away. The J gene is TRBJ2-7, the V gene TRBV7-8; 7 nucleotides agree with TRBD1. This CDR3 spans 16 amino acids. The germline V gene has CDR1 SGHVS and CDR2 FQNEAQ. This chain's CDR3 is CASSLVGGQVSYEQHF. CDR3 coding DNA: TGTGCCAGCAGCTTAGTGGGTGGACAGGTATCCTACGAGCAGCACTTC.